This TCR beta chain was sequenced in a study of blood T cell repertoires in COVID-19. In the study overall: The origin of the acute and convalescent COVID-19 samples was the United States, Italy and Spain. PBMCs, B-cell-depleted T cells, or T cells were the source of the cDNA or gDNA that made up the material.

Original methodology: For nucleated cells, counts were estimated from reference gene primer amplification. Assay: immunoSEQ multiplex PCR; the TCRdb copy retains only in-frame clones and omits some. V, J and clone size derive from that table, while D and trimming were established from the DNA sequence. The table shows about 170,000 clones, with about 83% occurring only once. Trimming took off 7 bases at V and 0 bases at J, with 7 bases between the two ends. This CDR3 is built from 12 residues. Looked up from germline, CDR1 is SQVTM and CDR2 is ANQGSEA. This receptor was obtained from a man between 40 and 49 years old who had recovered from COVID-19. The sample comprised peripheral blood. The chain recombines TRBV29-1 with TRBJ1-5; D gene uncertain. CDR3 sequence (DNA): TGCAGCGCCTCCTATAGCAATCAGCCCCAGCATTTT. Translated, it gives CSASYSNQPQHF.